This T cell receptor beta chain was sequenced during a study of cytomegalovirus exposure and HLA in healthy donors. Points from the study as a whole: Researchers had no immune exposure information except CMV serostatus available. Fewer N-insertions than the roughly 600-donor mean were reportedly shown by an Asian-associated ancestry cluster in a later analysis.

The germline gives CDR1 SGHNT, CDR2 YYREEE (reference sequence). Trimming at V came to 0 bases and at J to 0 bases, leaving 5 bases not matched to a gene. The CDR3 spans 16 residues. As concerns this clone: Its antigen is currently unknown.

60 Vbeta and 13 Jbeta primers were used in PCR. The method was immunoSEQ multiplex PCR; TCRdb's version includes in-frame clones alone and lacks a portion of them. Here the sample spans around 110,000 clones, 79% being singletons. J is TRBJ1-1 and V is TRBV5-4, with 7 nucleotides matching TRBD1. Sequenced sample: PBMCs. The sequence came from a man younger than 40 in good health and CMV-seropositive. The CDR3 reads CASSLGGQSLNTEAFF. The DNA for the CDR3 is TGTGCCAGCAGCTTGGGGGGACAGTCTCTGAACACTGAAGCTTTCTTT.